These 8 T cell receptor beta chains were sequenced from one sample in a study of blood T cell repertoires in COVID-19. TCRdb's table, derived via immunoSEQ multiplex PCR, lists solely in-frame clones and lacks some. The repertoire holds around 140,000 clones, with about 80% as singletons. The sequenced sample was PBMCs or T cells enriched from blood (not recorded which). The origin of the receptors is a middle-aged man with acute COVID-19.

The chain carries TRBV6-5 and TRBJ1-2; perhaps TRBD1 as D (5 bases). Between the trimmed V and J ends, which lost 6 bases and 2 bases, there was a span of 10 bases. The CDR3 loop spans 13 amino acids. From germline, CDR1 is MNHEY and CDR2 SVGAGI. CDR3: CASRTDTNYGYTF. The DNA for the CDR3 is TGTGCCAGCAGAACGGACACGAACTATGGCTACACCTTC.

This chain joins TRBV6-5 and TRBJ2-7; 9 nucleotides agree with TRBD1. This CDR3 comprises 14 residues. Per the germline V gene, CDR1 is MNHEY and CDR2 is SVGAGI. Germline trimming cut 2 bases from V and 5 bases from J; bases unmatched to any gene: 4. The CDR3 loop is CASSYGTGNHEQYF. CDR3 nucleotide sequence: TGTGCCAGCAGTTACGGGACAGGGAACCACGAGCAGTACTTC.

The chain combines TRBV7-9 with TRBJ2-1, with TRBD2 as a possible D gene (7 bases). Looked up from germline, CDR1 is SEHNR and CDR2 is FQNEAQ (reference sequence). The CDR3 loop spans 16 amino acids. V was shortened by 4 bases and J by 8 bases, with 21 bases between the two germline ends. CDR3 coding DNA: TGTGCCAGCAGCTGGGGGCTAGCGGCAGTGGGGGATGAGCAGTTCTTC. Encoded protein: CASSWGLAAVGDEQFF.

The J gene is TRBJ1-6, the V gene TRBV6-5; D unresolved. The CDR3 contains 14 residues. The ends were cut back, 5 bases at V and 5 bases at J, with 10 bases in the middle. Germline loops: CDR1 MNHEY, CDR2 SVGAGI. For the CDR3, the DNA is TGTGCCAGCAGTAACTTTTTCGATAATTCACCCCTCCACTTT. Encoded protein: CASSNFFDNSPLHF.

The genes are TRBV5-1 and TRBJ1-4; TRBD1 might be the D (6 bases). V lost 5 bases and J 6 bases, leaving 14 bases between the germline ends. The CDR3 sequence is 14 residues long. Germline CDR1 reads SGHRS; CDR2 reads YFSETQ. CDR3 nucleotides: TGCGCCAGCAGTACCGGACAGATGGATGAAAAACTGTTTTTT. It translates to CASSTGQMDEKLFF.

The chain uses TRBV12-5 and TRBJ2-5, with D unclear. The CDR3 spans 16 residues. Trimming pared 1 base from V and 1 base from J, leaving 13 bases between. Germline CDR1 LGHNT, CDR2 FRNRAP. CDR3 loop: CASGLGPRHLQETQYF. For the CDR3, the DNA is TGTGCTAGTGGTTTGGGTCCGCGACACCTCCAAGAGACCCAGTACTTC.

This clone was seen a single time. The chain has TRBV27 and TRBJ1-2, with D perhaps TRBD1 (5 bases). Trimming cost V 4 bases and J 6 bases, with 18 bases left between them. CDR1 is MNHEY, CDR2 SMNVEV, per germline (reference sequence). The CDR3 has 15 amino acids. The CDR3 spells CASSSAGPLRHGYTF. CDR3 coding DNA: TGTGCCAGCAGTTCAGCGGGACCCCTGAGACATGGCTACACCTTC.

This clone was counted between two and nine times. The V gene is TRBV5-4, the J gene TRBJ2-3; perhaps TRBD1 as D (5 bases). This CDR3 comprises 14 residues. V lost 2 bases to trimming and J lost 4 bases, with 11 bases between them. Germline CDR1 SGHNT, CDR2 YYREEE (reference sequence). The CDR3 protein is CASSFRRVPDTQYF. CDR3 bases: TGTGCCAGCAGCTTCCGCAGGGTCCCAGATACGCAGTATTTT.